The sequence of this T cell receptor beta chain was determined in a study of blood T cells in healthy people across ages. Notes on the study in general: Naive CD4+ cells and diversity were both higher in long-lived donors than in aged donors.

PCR was performed a second time for 7 to 11 cycles using a sample-barcoded 5' primer and a J-beta primer mix. TCRdb redid the calling of the 5' RACE reads with MiXCR, one entry per CDR3 protein. The sample lists hundreds of thousands of distinct CDR3 sequences, approximately 30% seen once, with 15% to 19% in the top ten. As concerns this clonotype: Its antigen is undetermined.

CDR3 length: 15 amino acids. Looked up from germline, CDR1 is SGDLS and CDR2 is YYNGEE. Sample: blood. V usage is TRBV9 and J usage is TRBJ2-5; 9 bases fit TRBD2. The DNA end favors TRBJ2-1, so the J call may be wrong. This clonotype was obtained from a woman aged 80 or over in good health. The CDR3 reads CASSVGGLAQETQFF. CDR3 DNA sequence: TGTGCCAGCAGCGTAGGGGGACTAGCCCAAGAGACCCAGTTCTTC.